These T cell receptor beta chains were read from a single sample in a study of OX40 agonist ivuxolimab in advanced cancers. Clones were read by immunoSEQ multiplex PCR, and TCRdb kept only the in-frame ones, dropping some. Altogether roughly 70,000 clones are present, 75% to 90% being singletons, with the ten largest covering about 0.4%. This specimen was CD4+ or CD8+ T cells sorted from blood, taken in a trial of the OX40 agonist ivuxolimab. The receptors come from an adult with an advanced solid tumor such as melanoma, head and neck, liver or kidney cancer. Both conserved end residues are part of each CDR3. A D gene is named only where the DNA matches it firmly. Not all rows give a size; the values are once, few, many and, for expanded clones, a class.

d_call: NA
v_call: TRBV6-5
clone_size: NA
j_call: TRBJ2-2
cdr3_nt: TGTGCCAGCAGCCTGCTGGGCACCGGGGAGCTGTTTTTT
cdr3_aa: CASSLLGTGELFF

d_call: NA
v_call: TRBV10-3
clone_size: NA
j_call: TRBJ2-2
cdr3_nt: TGTGCCATCAGTGGACAGGAAGACACCGGGGAGCTGTTTTTT
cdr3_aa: CAISGQEDTGELFF

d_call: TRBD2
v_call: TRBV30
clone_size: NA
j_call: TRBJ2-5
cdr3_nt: TGTGCCTGGACCCAAGGACTAGCGGGAGTTGAGACCCAGTACTTC
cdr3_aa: CAWTQGLAGVETQYF

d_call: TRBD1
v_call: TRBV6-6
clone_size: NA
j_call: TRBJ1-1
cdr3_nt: TGTGCCACGAAGGACAGGGAGAACACTGAAGCTTTCTTT
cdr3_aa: CATKDRENTEAFF

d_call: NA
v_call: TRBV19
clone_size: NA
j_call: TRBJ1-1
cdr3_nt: TGTGCCAGTAGCAAGCAGAGGGCTGAAGCTTTCTTT
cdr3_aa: CASSKQRAEAFF

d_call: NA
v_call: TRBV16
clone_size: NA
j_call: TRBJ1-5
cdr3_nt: TGTGCCAGCAGTTATGACAGGTCCAATCAGCCCCAGCATTTT
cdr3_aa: CASSYDRSNQPQHF

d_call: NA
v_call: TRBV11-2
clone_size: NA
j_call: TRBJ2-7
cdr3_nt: TGTGCCAGCAGCTCCGGGCCCTTATCCTACGAGCAGTACTTC
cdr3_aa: CASSSGPLSYEQYF

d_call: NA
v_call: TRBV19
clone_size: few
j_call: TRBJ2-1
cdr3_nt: TGTGCCAGTAGTAAAATGGGTAGCGGTCAGTCCTACAATGAGCAGTTCTTC
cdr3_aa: CASSKMGSGQSYNEQFF

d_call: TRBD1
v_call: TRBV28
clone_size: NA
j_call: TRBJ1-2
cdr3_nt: TGTGCCAGCAGTGGGACAGGGGCGGACCCCGTCTATGGCTACACCTTC
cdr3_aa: CASSGTGADPVYGYTF

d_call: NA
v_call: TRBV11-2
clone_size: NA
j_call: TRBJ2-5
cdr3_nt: TGTGCCAGCAGCTTGGATCGGGCGTTCAACCAGTACTTC
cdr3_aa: CASSLDRAFNQYF

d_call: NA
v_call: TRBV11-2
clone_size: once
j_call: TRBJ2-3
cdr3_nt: TGTGCCAGCAGTCGCGGACAGATCACAGATACGCAGTATTTT
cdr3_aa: CASSRGQITDTQYF

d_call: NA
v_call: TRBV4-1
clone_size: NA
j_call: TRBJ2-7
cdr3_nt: TGCGCCAGCAGGCAAGGGATGGTGCTAGCCTACGAGCAGTACTTC
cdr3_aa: CASRQGMVLAYEQYF

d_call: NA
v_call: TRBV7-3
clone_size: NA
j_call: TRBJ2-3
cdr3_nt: TGTGCCAGCAGCCTCACCTTGGGGGTGGCGGATACGCAGTATTTT
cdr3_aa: CASSLTLGVADTQYF

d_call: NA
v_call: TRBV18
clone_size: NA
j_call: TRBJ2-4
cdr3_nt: TGTGCCAGCTCACCATCTGTAGGTGAGATCAAAAACATTCAGTACTTC
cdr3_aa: CASSPSVGEIKNIQYF

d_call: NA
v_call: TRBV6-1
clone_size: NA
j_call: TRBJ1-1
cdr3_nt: TGTGCCAGCAGTAAGTTACCCGGGACAAATACTGAAGCTTTCTTT
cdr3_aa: CASSKLPGTNTEAFF

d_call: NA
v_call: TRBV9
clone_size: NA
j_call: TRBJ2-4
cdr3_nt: TGTGCCAGCAGCCGACGGACAGAAAACATTCAGTACTTC
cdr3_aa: CASSRRTENIQYF